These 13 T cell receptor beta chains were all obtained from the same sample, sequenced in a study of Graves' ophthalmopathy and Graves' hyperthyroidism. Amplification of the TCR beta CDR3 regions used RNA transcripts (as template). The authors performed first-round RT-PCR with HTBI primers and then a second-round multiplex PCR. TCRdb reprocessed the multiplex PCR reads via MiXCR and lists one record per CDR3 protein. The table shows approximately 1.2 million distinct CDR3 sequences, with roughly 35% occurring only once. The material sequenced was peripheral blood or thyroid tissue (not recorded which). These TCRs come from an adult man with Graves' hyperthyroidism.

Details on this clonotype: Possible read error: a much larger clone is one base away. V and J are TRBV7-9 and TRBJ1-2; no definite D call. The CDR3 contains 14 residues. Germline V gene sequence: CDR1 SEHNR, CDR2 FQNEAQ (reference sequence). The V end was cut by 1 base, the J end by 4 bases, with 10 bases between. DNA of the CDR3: TGTGCCAGCAGCTTAGAGGACGGCTTCTATGGCTACACCTTC. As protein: CASSLEDGFYGYTF.

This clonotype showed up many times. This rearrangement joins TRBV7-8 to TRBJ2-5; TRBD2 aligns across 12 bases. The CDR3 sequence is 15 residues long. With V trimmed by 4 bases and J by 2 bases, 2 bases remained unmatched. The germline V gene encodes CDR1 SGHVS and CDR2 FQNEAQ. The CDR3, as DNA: TGTGCCAGCAGCTCACTAGCGGGAGGACAAGAGACCCAGTACTTC. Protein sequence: CASSSLAGGQETQYF.

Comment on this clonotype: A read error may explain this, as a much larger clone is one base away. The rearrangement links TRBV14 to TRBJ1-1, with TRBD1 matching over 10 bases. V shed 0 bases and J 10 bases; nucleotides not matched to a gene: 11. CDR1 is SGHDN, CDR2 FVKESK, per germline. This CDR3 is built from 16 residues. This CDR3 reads CASSQDCDRGLIRAFF. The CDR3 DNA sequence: TGTGCCAGCAGCCAAGATTGCGACAGGGGGCTTATACGAGCTTTCTTT.

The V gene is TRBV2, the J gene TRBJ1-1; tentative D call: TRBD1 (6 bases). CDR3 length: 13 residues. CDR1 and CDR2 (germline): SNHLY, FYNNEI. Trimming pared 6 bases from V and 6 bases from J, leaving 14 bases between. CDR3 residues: CASRPTGSAEAFF. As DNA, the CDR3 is TGTGCCAGCAGACCGACAGGAAGTGCTGAAGCTTTCTTT.

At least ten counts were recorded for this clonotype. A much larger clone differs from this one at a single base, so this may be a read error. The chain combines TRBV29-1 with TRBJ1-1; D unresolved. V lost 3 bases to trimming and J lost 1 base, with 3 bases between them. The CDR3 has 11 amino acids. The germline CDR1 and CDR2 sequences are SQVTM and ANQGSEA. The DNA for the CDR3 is TGCAGCGTTGAGAAGAACACTGAAGCTTTCTTT. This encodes CSVEKNTEAFF. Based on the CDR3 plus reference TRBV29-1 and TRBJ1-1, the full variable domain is SAVISQKPSRDICQRGTSLTIQCQVDSQVTMMFWYRQQPGQSLTLIATANQGSEATYESGFVIDKFPISRPNLTFSTLTVSNMSPEDSSIYLCSVEKNTEAFFGQGTRLTVV.

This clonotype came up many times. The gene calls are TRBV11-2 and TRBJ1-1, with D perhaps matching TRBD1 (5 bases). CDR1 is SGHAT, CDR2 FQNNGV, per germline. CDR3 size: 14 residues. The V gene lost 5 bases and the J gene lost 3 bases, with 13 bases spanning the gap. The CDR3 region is CASSTPGLYTEAFF. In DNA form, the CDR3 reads TGTGCCAGCAGCACCCCGGGACTGTACACTGAAGCTTTCTTT.

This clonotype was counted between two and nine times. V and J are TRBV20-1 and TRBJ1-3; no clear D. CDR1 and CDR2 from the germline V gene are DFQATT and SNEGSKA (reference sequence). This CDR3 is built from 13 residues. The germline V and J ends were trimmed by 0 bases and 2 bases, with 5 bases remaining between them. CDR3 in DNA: TGCAGTGCTAGAGACGAGCCTGGAAACACCATATATTTT. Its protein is CSARDEPGNTIYF.

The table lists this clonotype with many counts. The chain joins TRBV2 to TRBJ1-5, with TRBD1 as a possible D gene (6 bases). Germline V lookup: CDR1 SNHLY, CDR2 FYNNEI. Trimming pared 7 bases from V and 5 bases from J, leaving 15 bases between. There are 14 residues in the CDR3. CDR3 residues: CASNLGGGYQPQHF. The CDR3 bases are TGTGCCAGCAACCTCGGGGGGGGCTATCAGCCCCAGCATTTT.

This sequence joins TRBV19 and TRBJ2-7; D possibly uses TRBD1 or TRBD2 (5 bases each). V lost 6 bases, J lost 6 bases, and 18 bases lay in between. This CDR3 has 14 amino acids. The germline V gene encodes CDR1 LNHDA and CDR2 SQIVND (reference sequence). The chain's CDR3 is CASSPERGLSEQYF. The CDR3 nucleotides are TGTGCCAGTAGCCCAGAGAGGGGTTTGAGCGAGCAGTACTTC. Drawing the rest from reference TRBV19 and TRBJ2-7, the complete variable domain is DGGITQSPKYLFRKEGQNVTLSCEQNLNHDAMYWYRQDPGQGLRLIYYSQIVNDFQKGDIAEGYSVSREKKESFPLTVTSAQKNPTAFYLCASSPERGLSEQYFGPGTRLTVT.

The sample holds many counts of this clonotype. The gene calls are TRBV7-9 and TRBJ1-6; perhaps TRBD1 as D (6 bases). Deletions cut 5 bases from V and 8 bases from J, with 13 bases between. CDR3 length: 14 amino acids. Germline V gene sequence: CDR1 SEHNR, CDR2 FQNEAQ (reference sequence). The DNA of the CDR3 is TGTGCCAGCAGCCTAGGGGGTTCTGATTCACCCCTCCACTTT. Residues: CASSLGGSDSPLHF.

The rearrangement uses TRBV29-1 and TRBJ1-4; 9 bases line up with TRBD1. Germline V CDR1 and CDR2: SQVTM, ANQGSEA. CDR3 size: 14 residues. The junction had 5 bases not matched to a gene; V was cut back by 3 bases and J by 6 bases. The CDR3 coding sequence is TGCAGCGTTGAGACAGGGGGAGATTATGAAAAACTGTTTTTT. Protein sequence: CSVETGGDYEKLFF.

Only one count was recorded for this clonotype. The CDR3 DNA reads as TGTGCCAGCAGCTTTGGACAGGGGAACACCGGGGCCAACGTCCTGACTTTC. This encodes CASSFGQGNTGANVLTF. The chain employs TRBV11-2 and TRBJ2-6, with TRBD1 matching 9 bases. This CDR3 is 17 amino acids long. V shed 3 bases and J 4 bases; nucleotides not matched to a gene: 7. CDR1 and CDR2 from the germline V gene are SGHAT and FQNNGV.

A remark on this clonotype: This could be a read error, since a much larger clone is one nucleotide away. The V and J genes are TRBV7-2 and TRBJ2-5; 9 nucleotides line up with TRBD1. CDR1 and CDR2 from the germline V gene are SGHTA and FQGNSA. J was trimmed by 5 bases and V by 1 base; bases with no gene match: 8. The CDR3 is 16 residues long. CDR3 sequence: CASSLVGTGRRETQYF. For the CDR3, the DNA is TGTGCCAGCAGCTTAGTAGGGACAGGGCGGCGGGAGACCCAGTACTTC.